These 24 T cell receptor beta chains share one sample of origin, sequenced in a study of T cells in tumors after PD-1 blockade. Data came from immunoSEQ multiplex PCR; TCRdb stores just in-frame clones and leaves some out. The top ten hold 20% to 30% of the sample, which has about 20,000 clones, 78% seen once. The source material was PBMCs, sampled before anti-PD-1 treatment. Receptors originate from a human donor with basal cell carcinoma.

The chain is built from TRBV15 and TRBJ1-2; no clear D. Trimming took off 3 bases at V and 0 bases at J, with 2 bases between the two ends. From germline, CDR1 is LNHNV and CDR2 YYDKDF (reference sequence). The CDR3 length is 12 residues. DNA of the CDR3: TGTGCCACCAGCAGCGCTAACTATGGCTACACCTTC. Amino acid sequence: CATSSANYGYTF.

This clone was counted a few times. Other nucleotide sequences from this sample produce the same CDR3. The chain's CDR3 is CASSDGGAGAGSSYNEQFF. CDR3 in DNA: TGTGCCAGCAGTGATGGGGGGGCGGGGGCGGGGAGCTCCTACAATGAGCAGTTCTTC. The chain employs TRBV2 and TRBJ2-1, with TRBD2 as a possible D gene (7 bases). V lost 3 bases to trimming and J lost 0 bases, with 21 bases between them. In germline, CDR1 is SNHLY, CDR2 FYNNEI. The CDR3 spans 19 residues.

This clone came up once. This chain joins TRBV5-6 and TRBJ2-1, with D uncertain. The V end was cut by 1 base, the J end by 4 bases, with 3 bases between. The CDR3 sequence is 12 residues long. Germline V gives CDR1 SGHDT, CDR2 YYEEEE. This chain's CDR3 is CASSLSYNEQFF. Written as DNA, the CDR3 is TGTGCCAGCAGCTTGTCGTACAATGAGCAGTTCTTC.

The chain carries TRBV6-6 and TRBJ2-3; TRBD2 agrees at 7 bases. CDR1 MNHNY and CDR2 SVGAGI come from the germline V gene (reference sequence). Trimming at V came to 5 bases and at J to 0 bases, leaving 23 bases not matched to a gene. There are 21 residues in the CDR3. The CDR3 nucleotides are TGTGCCAGCAGTCCCTACCTCCTCGGCGGGAGAACCAAAACTAGCACAGATACGCAGTATTTT. Residues: CASSPYLLGGRTKTSTDTQYF.

This rearrangement joins TRBV29-1 to TRBJ2-1, with D perhaps TRBD1 (6 bases). The CDR3 totals 14 residues. V was pared by 5 bases and J by 3 bases, with 14 bases between. Germline assignment: CDR1 SQVTM and CDR2 ANQGSEA. DNA for the CDR3: TGCAGCGTTTCACAGGGCTCCGGCTACAATGAGCAGTTCTTC. It specifies CSVSQGSGYNEQFF.

The chain links TRBV19 to TRBJ2-5; TRBD2 might be the D (6 bases). The CDR3 loop spans 15 amino acids. Looked up from germline, CDR1 is LNHDA and CDR2 is SQIVND (reference sequence). V gave up 2 bases and J gave up 4 bases, with 14 bases separating them. The CDR3 DNA sequence: TGTGCCAGTAGTATACGGGGGTCCCCAGGAGAGACCCAGTACTTC. This gives the protein CASSIRGSPGETQYF. The full variable domain, completed using reference TRBV19 and TRBJ2-5, is DGGITQSPKYLFRKEGQNVTLSCEQNLNHDAMYWYRQDPGQGLRLIYYSQIVNDFQKGDIAEGYSVSREKKESFPLTVTSAQKNPTAFYLCASSIRGSPGETQYFGPGTRLLVL.

The rearrangement links TRBV10-3 to TRBJ1-4; 8 nucleotides match TRBD1. CDR3 length: 16 amino acids. The J segment lost 6 bases and the V segment lost 0 bases, leaving 6 bases of the junction unmatched. Looked up from germline, CDR1 is ENHRY and CDR2 is SYGVKD. CDR3 amino acids: CAISESMAGGHEKLFF. The DNA of the CDR3 is TGTGCCATCAGTGAGTCGATGGCAGGGGGCCATGAAAAACTGTTTTTT.

The rearrangement uses TRBV6-1 and TRBJ2-5, with TRBD2 matching 9 bases. V was clipped by 1 base and J by 5 bases; unmatched bases: 5. The V gene's germline CDR1 is MNHNS and CDR2 SASEGT. This CDR3 contains 15 residues. CDR3 sequence reads: CASSEGSSGIETQYF. The CDR3, as DNA: TGTGCCAGCAGTGAAGGTTCTAGCGGGATTGAGACCCAGTACTTC.

The chain is built from TRBV27 and TRBJ2-7; TRBD2 aligns across 9 bases. This CDR3 spans 15 amino acids. V shed 6 bases and J 4 bases; nucleotides not matched to a gene: 10. Germline V gene lookup returns CDR1 MNHEY and CDR2 SMNVEV (reference sequence). This chain's CDR3 is CASRLRREGLYEQYF. The CDR3 DNA sequence: TGTGCCAGCAGATTGCGGCGGGAGGGCCTGTACGAGCAGTACTTC.

The V and J genes are TRBV6-5 and TRBJ2-2; D possibly corresponds to TRBD1 (6 bases). Germline V gives CDR1 MNHEY, CDR2 SVGAGI. Trimming shortened V by 10 bases and J by 0 bases, and 12 bases separated the two germline ends. The CDR3 sequence is 14 residues long. In DNA form, the CDR3 reads TGTGCCACAGCAACAGGGACGAACACCGGGGAGCTGTTTTTT. Translated, it gives CATATGTNTGELFF.

This sequence joins TRBV18 and TRBJ1-1, with 8 bases aligning to TRBD1. Trimming removed 3 bases from V and 0 bases from J; junction bases left unmatched: 6. The CDR3 has 16 amino acids. Per germline, CDR1 KGHSH and CDR2 LQKENI. CDR3 protein: CASSPTTGVMNTEAFF. The CDR3 coding sequence is TGTGCCAGCTCACCGACGACAGGGGTGATGAACACTGAAGCTTTCTTT.

The chain joins TRBV27 to TRBJ1-4; D may be TRBD1 (6 bases). This CDR3 region has 16 residues. Germline V gene lookup returns CDR1 MNHEY and CDR2 SMNVEV (reference sequence). V lost 5 bases, J lost 2 bases, and 15 bases lay in between. The CDR3 spells CASSPDSFLTNEKLFF. CDR3 in DNA: TGTGCCAGCAGTCCGGACAGCTTTTTGACTAATGAAAAACTGTTTTTT. The full variable domain, with the rest looked up from reference TRBV27 and TRBJ1-4, is EAQVTQNPRYLITVTGKKLTVTCSQNMNHEYMSWYRQDPGLGLRQIYYSMNVEVTDKGDVPEGYKVSRKEKRNFPLILESPSPNQTSLYFCASSPDSFLTNEKLFFGSGTQLSVL.

CDR3: CASSTTGTQYF. As DNA, the CDR3 is TGTGCCAGCAGCACAACCGGGACCCAGTACTTC. V gene TRBV5-4 combines with J gene TRBJ2-5; no definite D call. Trimming left V 4 bases short and J 7 bases short, with 8 bases between. Per germline, CDR1 SGHNT and CDR2 YYREEE (reference sequence). This CDR3 has 11 amino acids.

V gene TRBV3-1 (or the pseudogene TRBV3-2) combines with J gene TRBJ1-3; D call uncertain. The CDR3 is 15 amino acids. Germline CDR1 and CDR2: LGHDT and YNNKEL (reference sequence). Trimming left V 5 bases short and J 2 bases short, with 13 bases between. The CDR3 here is CASSESHGTGNTIYF. CDR3 nucleotide sequence: TGTGCCAGCAGCGAATCACATGGGACTGGAAACACCATATATTTT.

The V and J genes are TRBV6-4 and TRBJ2-7; 8 bases agree with TRBD2. Germline V gene lookup returns CDR1 MRHNA and CDR2 SNTAGT. The CDR3 has 13 amino acids. After removal of 10 bases from V and 2 bases from J, the junction contained 7 bases not matched to a gene. CDR3 sequence reads: CANPTSVTYEQYF. The CDR3 nucleotides are TGTGCCAACCCGACTAGCGTTACCTACGAGCAGTACTTC.

The rearrangement joins TRBV18 to TRBJ1-5; D call uncertain. The CDR3 extends over 18 amino acids. Germline V lookup: CDR1 KGHSH, CDR2 LQKENI. V lost 3 bases, J lost 0 bases, and 18 bases lay in between. The CDR3 reads CASSPTPDWGNSNQPQHF. The CDR3 DNA sequence: TGTGCCAGCTCACCGACTCCAGATTGGGGAAATAGCAATCAGCCCCAGCATTTT.

The chain employs TRBV4-2 and TRBJ2-1; D possibly uses TRBD1 or TRBD2 (5 bases each). Trimming took off 0 bases at V and 0 bases at J, with 15 bases between the two ends. Germline V gives CDR1 LGHNA, CDR2 YNFKEQ. The CDR3 contains 18 residues. The CDR3 DNA reads as TGTGCCAGCAGCCAAGATCTAAGAGGGGTGAGCTCCTACAATGAGCAGTTCTTC. It encodes CASSQDLRGVSSYNEQFF.

V is TRBV4-2 and J is TRBJ2-1; D unresolved. In germline, CDR1 is LGHNA, CDR2 YNFKEQ. This CDR3 has 14 amino acids. Trimming removed 0 bases from V and 10 bases from J, with 13 bases in between. This CDR3 reads CASSQDLNSGEQFF. For the CDR3, the DNA is TGTGCCAGCAGCCAAGATCTGAACTCTGGGGAGCAGTTCTTC.

This clone was counted only a few times. The genes are TRBV12-3 or TRBV12-4 and TRBJ2-2, with TRBD2 matching 7 bases. There are 13 residues in the CDR3. Losses at the gene ends were 7 bases for V and 7 bases for J; bases not matched to a gene: 6. The CDR3 reads CASNPRGDGELFF. The CDR3, as DNA: TGTGCCAGCAACCCTCGGGGGGACGGGGAGCTGTTTTTT.

The genes are TRBV7-9 and TRBJ1-5; D is unclear. CDR3 length: 15 amino acids. Trimming cost V 3 bases and J 0 bases, with 9 bases left between them. CDR1 is SEHNR and CDR2 is FQNEAQ in the germline V gene (reference sequence). Written as DNA, the CDR3 is TGTGCCAGCAGCTTCGGGCTCAGTAGCAATCAGCCCCAGCATTTT. This gives the protein CASSFGLSSNQPQHF.

The chain links TRBV12-3 or TRBV12-4 to TRBJ2-6, with unresolved D. V was shortened by 3 bases and J by 1 base, with 1 base between the two germline ends. CDR3 length equals 13 residues. The CDR3 nucleotides read TGTGCCAGCAGTTTTTCTGGGGCCAACGTCCTGACTTTC. Protein: CASSFSGANVLTF.

The rearrangement uses TRBV6-4 and TRBJ1-4; TRBD1 aligns across 12 bases. CDR1 is MRHNA, CDR2 SNTAGT, per germline. Trimming at V came to 0 bases and at J to 8 bases, leaving 13 bases not matched to a gene. The CDR3 runs to 19 residues. This chain's CDR3 is CASSDSRLGQGARGEKLFF. In DNA form, the CDR3 reads TGTGCCAGCAGTGACTCGAGGCTGGGACAGGGGGCAAGGGGAGAAAAACTGTTTTTT.

The chain combines TRBV12-5 with TRBJ2-5; 7 bases line up with TRBD2. V was clipped by 6 bases and J by 5 bases; unmatched bases: 6. Germline assignment: CDR1 LGHNT and CDR2 FRNRAP. The CDR3 sequence is 13 residues long. CDR3 sequence (DNA): TGTGCTAGTGGCCCAAGCGGGAAGGAGACCCAGTACTTC. The encoded protein is CASGPSGKETQYF. The full variable domain, with the rest looked up from reference TRBV12-5 and TRBJ2-5, is DARVTQTPRHKVTEMGQEVTMRCQPILGHNTVFWYRQTMMQGLELLAYFRNRAPLDDSGMPKDRFSAEMPDATLATLKIQPSEPRDSAVYFCASGPSGKETQYFGPGTRLLVL.

The rearrangement uses TRBV10-3 and TRBJ1-4, with D uncertain. Germline V gene lookup returns CDR1 ENHRY and CDR2 SYGVKD. The V end was cut by 3 bases, the J end by 8 bases, with 10 bases between. The CDR3 contains 13 residues. In DNA form, the CDR3 reads TGTGCCATCAGTGACAGGATTGGGGAAAAACTGTTTTTT. Translated, it gives CAISDRIGEKLFF.